These 27 T cell receptor beta chains were all obtained from the same sample, sequenced in a study of blood T cell repertoires in COVID-19. The table came from immunoSEQ multiplex PCR; TCRdb's copy has only in-frame clones and leaves some out. The profile covers about 300,000 clones, with 90% appearing a single time and 6.3% taken by the ten largest. Sample: peripheral blood. The receptor source for this set is a woman aged 50 to 65 with COVID-19, enrolled during active disease.

J is TRBJ2-3 and V is TRBV5-1, with D possibly matching TRBD2 (5 bases). The CDR3 is made up of 14 amino acids. The germline V gene has CDR1 SGHRS and CDR2 YFSETQ. Trimming removed 0 bases at V and 2 bases at J, with 7 bases between. This CDR3 reads CASSLGGLTDTQYF. DNA of the CDR3: TGCGCCAGCAGCTTGGGAGGGCTCACAGATACGCAGTATTTT.

The chain is built from TRBV2 and TRBJ1-5; D gene unclear. The CDR3 length is 13 residues. CDR1 is SNHLY, CDR2 FYNNEI, per germline. With 8 bases removed from V and 3 bases from J, the gap between germline ends came to 11 bases. The CDR3: CASVPGVNQPQHF. The CDR3 DNA sequence: TGTGCCAGCGTACCCGGGGTCAATCAGCCCCAGCATTTT.

J is TRBJ1-1 and V is TRBV30, with D possibly TRBD1 on 5 matching bases. Germline values: CDR1 GTSNPN, CDR2 SVGIG (reference sequence). The V end lost 3 bases, the J end lost 0 bases, and 11 bases lay between the germline ends. This CDR3 region has 14 residues. The CDR3 here is CAWSLDSLNTEAFF. The CDR3 nucleotides read TGTGCCTGGAGCCTCGACAGCCTGAACACTGAAGCTTTCTTT.

V and J are TRBV11-3 and TRBJ1-4; the match to TRBD1 covers 8 bases. This CDR3 is built from 17 residues. Looked up from germline, CDR1 is SGHNT and CDR2 is YENEEA. J was trimmed by 7 bases and V by 1 base; bases with no gene match: 11. The CDR3 sequence: CASSLGPTGAIREKLFF. The CDR3, as DNA: TGTGCCAGCAGCTTAGGCCCGACAGGGGCGATCCGTGAAAAACTGTTTTTT.

This sequence joins TRBV24-1 and TRBJ1-2; TRBD1 matches 7 bases. The V gene's germline CDR1 is KGHDR and CDR2 SFDVKD. CDR3 length equals 16 residues. The junction had 8 bases not matched to a gene; V was cut back by 3 bases and J by 2 bases. The CDR3 here is CATSDPASTGNYGYTF. CDR3 DNA sequence: TGTGCCACCAGTGATCCTGCCTCGACAGGGAACTATGGCTACACCTTC.

The rearrangement links TRBV18 to TRBJ2-7; no clear D. Trimming stripped 5 bases from V and 4 bases from J, with 9 bases between. This CDR3 has 12 amino acids. Germline V gives CDR1 KGHSH, CDR2 LQKENI. This CDR3 is CASSVNRYEQYF. The CDR3 nucleotides read TGTGCCAGCTCAGTAAACAGATACGAGCAGTACTTC.

For this clone: This sample also contains other DNA sequences that code for the same CDR3. The V and J genes are TRBV18 and TRBJ1-1, with 7 bases lining up with TRBD1. Germline lookup yields CDR1 KGHSH and CDR2 LQKENI. The length of the CDR3 is 14 residues. V shed 0 bases and J 5 bases; nucleotides not matched to a gene: 3. CDR3 amino acids: CASSPPGRGTEAFF. Written as DNA, the CDR3 is TGTGCCAGCTCACCACCGGGCAGGGGGACTGAAGCTTTCTTT.

The chain recombines TRBV19 with TRBJ2-1; 8 bases fit TRBD1. Germline V gives CDR1 LNHDA, CDR2 SQIVND (reference sequence). The CDR3 has 19 residues. V was clipped by 9 bases and J by 4 bases; unmatched bases: 23. CDR3 nucleotides: TGTGCCAGCAAACCGAGGACAGGGATTGAGGTGAGAAAATACAATGAGCAGTTCTTC. Amino acids: CASKPRTGIEVRKYNEQFF.

This clone was seen just once. The chain uses TRBV3-1 (or the pseudogene TRBV3-2) and TRBJ1-4; 10 bases line up with TRBD1. J gave up 10 bases and V 3 bases, and 8 bases lay outside the gene matches. The CDR3 spans 15 residues. Germline CDR1 is LGHDT and CDR2 is YNNKEL (reference sequence). The DNA of the CDR3 is TGTGCCAGCAGCCAGAGACAGGGGGCGTCAGGAAAACTGTTTTTT. It translates to CASSQRQGASGKLFF.

The chain joins TRBV6-2 or TRBV6-3 to TRBJ2-7; a possible D gene is TRBD1 (6 bases). Germline V gene lookup returns CDR1 MNHEY and CDR2 SVGEGT. CDR3 size: 12 residues. V was shortened by 5 bases and J by 7 bases, with 12 bases between the two germline ends. CDR3 loop: CASSQQGGEQYF. The DNA for the CDR3 is TGTGCCAGCAGTCAACAGGGTGGTGAGCAGTACTTC.

V and J are TRBV2 and TRBJ2-1; the match to TRBD2 covers 7 bases. The CDR3 consists of 16 residues. V gave up 6 bases and J gave up 3 bases; unmatched junction bases: 11. Germline loops: CDR1 SNHLY, CDR2 FYNNEI. CDR3 nucleotides: TGTGCCAGCAGCCGATTTGGCGGGAGTAACTACAATGAGCAGTTCTTC. This gives the protein CASSRFGGSNYNEQFF. Full variable domain (remainder filled in from reference TRBV2 and TRBJ2-1): EPEVTQTPSHQVTQMGQEVILRCVPISNHLYFYWYRQILGQKVEFLVSFYNNEISEKSEIFDDQFSVERPDGSNFTLKIRSTKLEDSAMYFCASSRFGGSNYNEQFFGPGTRLTVL.

This clone was observed once. The rearrangement links TRBV19 to TRBJ1-5, with 8 bases that match TRBD1. Germline CDR1 and CDR2: LNHDA and SQIVND (reference sequence). The CDR3 length is 18 residues. V was pared by 4 bases and J by 2 bases, with 13 bases of the junction left unmatched. The CDR3 reads CASSSFGGGQGRNQPQHF. CDR3 nucleotide sequence: TGTGCCAGTAGTAGCTTTGGGGGAGGACAGGGACGCAATCAGCCCCAGCATTTT.

This chain links TRBV6-4 with TRBJ2-7; 8 bases agree with TRBD2. The CDR3 has 16 residues. Germline CDR1 reads MRHNA; CDR2 reads SNTAGT. Trimming took 7 bases from V and 1 from J; bases not matched to a gene: 12. This CDR3 is CASKGLVGVSSYEQYF. DNA for the CDR3: TGTGCCAGCAAGGGACTAGTCGGGGTTTCTTCCTACGAGCAGTACTTC.

The J gene is TRBJ1-2, the V gene TRBV6-1; tentative D call: TRBD1 (6 bases). This CDR3 is built from 13 residues. Germline V lookup: CDR1 MNHNS, CDR2 SASEGT. The V gene lost 3 bases and the J gene lost 6 bases, with 11 bases spanning the gap. The CDR3: CASSERAGDGYTF. The CDR3 DNA sequence: TGTGCCAGCAGTGAGAGGGCAGGGGATGGCTACACCTTC.

This clone has a handful of counts. The rearrangement uses TRBV19 and TRBJ1-2; no firm D call. The CDR3 runs 14 residues. The V gene lost 4 bases and the J gene lost 2 bases, with 11 bases spanning the gap. Germline V CDR1 and CDR2: LNHDA, SQIVND (reference sequence). In nucleotides, the CDR3 is TGTGCCAGTAGTAGAGTGGGCCTCAACTATGGCTACACCTTC. Translated: CASSRVGLNYGYTF.

The chain links TRBV6-5 to TRBJ1-2; no clear D gene. Germline-derived CDR1 and CDR2 are MNHEY and SVGAGI. With 2 bases removed from V and 2 bases from J, the gap between germline ends came to 15 bases. This CDR3 comprises 16 residues. The CDR3 protein is CASSYTPGGRNYGYTF. The CDR3 DNA reads TGTGCCAGCAGTTACACCCCGGGAGGGAGAAACTATGGCTACACCTTC.

In its sample, this clone was seen a few times. The chain uses TRBV23-1 and TRBJ2-1, with 8 positions matching TRBD2. TRBV23-1 is an ORF, and what it does is uncertain. This CDR3 comprises 14 residues. The V and J ends lost 4 bases and 8 bases, in that order; junction bases with no gene match: 7. CDR3 region: CASSRGTRRDEQFF. The CDR3 nucleotides are TGCGCCAGCAGTCGAGGGACTAGAAGGGATGAGCAGTTCTTC.

The sample holds a few counts of this clone. V is TRBV15 and J is TRBJ2-1; 14 nucleotides line up with TRBD2. The germline gives CDR1 LNHNV, CDR2 YYDKDF (reference sequence). V was pared by 2 bases and J by 0 bases, with 12 bases of the junction left unmatched. The CDR3 totals 21 residues. In DNA form, the CDR3 reads TGTGCCACCAGCAGACGACTTGGACTAGCGGGAGGTTCGAGCTCCTACAATGAGCAGTTCTTC. This encodes CATSRRLGLAGGSSSYNEQFF.

The gene calls are TRBV10-3 and TRBJ1-2; 11 positions agree with TRBD1. The CDR3 runs to 18 residues. V dropped 11 bases and J dropped 0; count of bases not matched to a gene: 17. Germline-derived CDR1 and CDR2 are ENHRY and SYGVKD. CDR3 protein: CASSPSTGQGDPNYGYTF. The CDR3 nucleotides are TGTGCCTCGAGCCCCAGCACGGGACAGGGGGATCCTAACTATGGCTACACCTTC.

The CDR3 sequence is CASSTGTSGTYNEQFF. Written as DNA, the CDR3 is TGTGCCAGCAGCACAGGGACTAGCGGGACGTACAATGAGCAGTTCTTC. The chain links TRBV5-4 to TRBJ2-1; 13 bases line up with TRBD2. The V gene's germline CDR1 is SGHNT and CDR2 YYREEE (reference sequence). With 4 bases clipped from V and 4 bases from J, the junction kept 5 bases outside the gene matches. The CDR3 sequence is 16 residues long.

CDR3: CASKPVPGTGNYEQYF. Here the CDR3 DNA reads TGCGCCAGCAAACCCGTCCCCGGGACAGGTAACTACGAGCAGTACTTC. The rearrangement links TRBV5-1 to TRBJ2-7, with 8 bases fitting TRBD1. CDR1 and CDR2 (germline): SGHRS, YFSETQ. The trim removed 6 bases at V and 3 bases at J, leaving 14 bases unmatched. CDR3 length equals 16 residues.

The chain employs TRBV7-9 and TRBJ2-5; 7 positions agree with TRBD2. V shed 5 bases, J shed 2 bases, and the junction held 8 bases outside the gene matches. From germline, CDR1 is SEHNR and CDR2 FQNEAQ (reference sequence). This CDR3 spans 15 amino acids. The CDR3, as DNA: TGTGCCAGCAGCATCCTAGCGGAAATACAAGAGACCCAGTACTTC. It specifies CASSILAEIQETQYF.

This chain connects TRBV7-8 to TRBJ2-3, with TRBD2 matching over 11 bases. The ends lost 0 bases at V and 2 bases at J; junction bases unmatched: 4. CDR3 size: 17 residues. From germline, CDR1 is SGHVS and CDR2 FQNEAQ. In nucleotides, the CDR3 is TGTGCCAGCAGCTTAGCCGGGACTAGCGGACTCACAGATACGCAGTATTTT. Protein product: CASSLAGTSGLTDTQYF.

V is TRBV6-6 and J is TRBJ1-2; D possibly corresponds to TRBD1 (6 bases). Germline V CDR1 and CDR2: MNHNY, SVGAGI (reference sequence). Trimming shortened V by 6 bases and J by 0 bases, and 14 bases separated the two germline ends. CDR3 size: 15 residues. The CDR3 DNA sequence: TGTGCCAGCAGGAACCGGGACATCTCTAACTATGGCTACACCTTC. Amino acids: CASRNRDISNYGYTF.

This sequence joins TRBV29-1 and TRBJ1-1, with a tentative D call TRBD1 (5 bases). This CDR3 has 16 residues. Germline CDR1 SQVTM, CDR2 ANQGSEA. V gave up 1 base and J gave up 5 bases, with 20 bases separating them. The CDR3 DNA follows: TGCAGCGTTGAAGGGGGCAGGGATGAGTTCGTAACTGAAGCTTTCTTT. This sequence encodes CSVEGGRDEFVTEAFF.

The chain is built from TRBV6-5 and TRBJ2-2; no reliable D call. Deletions cut 5 bases from V and 2 bases from J, with 6 bases between. From germline, CDR1 is MNHEY and CDR2 SVGAGI. The CDR3 has 13 amino acids. CDR3 in DNA: TGTGCCAGCAGTATCCTTAACACCGGGGAGCTGTTTTTT. Its protein product is CASSILNTGELFF.

The chain is built from TRBV6-6 and TRBJ2-1, with 11 nucleotides matching TRBD2. The CDR3 covers 18 residues. The germline CDR1 and CDR2 sequences are MNHNY and SVGAGI (reference sequence). After removal of 5 bases from V and 10 bases from J, the junction contained 19 bases not matched to a gene. CDR3 protein: CASSRRADGSGRAWEQFF. CDR3 coding DNA: TGTGCCAGCAGTCGACGGGCCGATGGTAGCGGGAGGGCCTGGGAGCAGTTCTTC.